This entry features one T cell receptor beta chain sequence. This clonotype was found a few times. The antigen it binds to is not known. No per-base quality is available; no much larger clone lies one base away. These data are taken from a study of identical twins (dated by TCRdb to between 2015 and 2016). At the level of the whole study: TCR alpha and beta repertoires from monozygotic twins, unrelated adults of various ages and cord blood were deep-sequenced to test whether fetal clonotypes persist. To rule out contamination, the twin experiments were replicated at different times with different library preparation protocols. Study-wide findings and limitations: Because the same donors could not be followed over many years, the conclusions depended on cross-sectional statistical analysis. Recombination models systematically underestimated out-of-frame TCR alpha sharing in monozygotic twins but agreed with sharing between unrelated individuals. Compared with coincidental sharing between unrelated individuals, out-of-frame TCR alpha sequences shared between twins showed an excess of sequences with low generation probability. In beta out-of-frame sequences, excess twin sharing was weaker, because having fewer shared sequences lowered the signal-to-noise ratio. Zero-insertion analyses could be partly confounded by invariant T cells such as MAIT and iNKT, though diverse VJ usage argued against such confounding for most clonotypes. Abundant cord blood beta clonotypes carried fewer insertions; young adult naive repertoires showed a weaker similar trend, while memory repertoires showed none.

The library was obtained by 5' RACE. Sequencing used an Illumina HiSeq 2000. Template switching introduced a universal primer binding site; the final cDNA contained a unique molecular identifier, enabling accurate counting of TCR cDNA molecules. First-strand cDNA for TCR alpha and beta chains was synthesized from specific primers in the conserved constant-segment region. Each cDNA library was double barcoded, with a SMART-Mk sample barcode plus Illumina barcodes, to control for contamination. TruSeq adapter sequences, together with Illumina sample barcodes, were added in two successive PCR steps. The TCR alpha and beta cDNA libraries were sequenced on the Illumina HiSeq platform using custom primers. On the authors' methods: Unique molecular identifiers were extracted from raw reads with MiGEC, and CDR3 positions were determined with MiXCR. For each individual, recombination models were inferred using an EM algorithm with the repgenHMM and IGoR tools. Shared clonotypes were analyzed with the tcR package in R, and sharing was normalized by the product of cloneset sizes. To study raw recombination free of thymic and clonal selection effects, out-of-frame nonproductive sequences were analyzed. TCRdb handled the public reads itself, with Q25 trimming in fastp and clone calling in MiXCR, and kept productive beta chains. Rows are unified per CDR3 protein, each entry keeping the most common DNA and genes. The V and J calls follow TCRdb's processing rather than the paper's. The sample includes under 1 million distinct CDR3 sequences, with around 12% observed a single time. Clones ranked in the top ten supply under 2% of the sample.

All donors were healthy Caucasians. Three pairs of female monozygotic twins, all aged 18 to 29 years, were included in the twin cohort. Peripheral blood mononuclear cells were the source from which RNA for the TCR libraries was isolated. V is pruned by 4 bases and J by 5 bases, leaving 7 bases of the junction without a gene match. The CDR3 covers 14 residues, taking in both the cysteine and the phenylalanine. This entry keeps only the CDR3 DNA: 42 bases, framed from base 1. The germline V gene (reference sequence) sets CDR1 to DFQATT and CDR2 to SNEGSKA. This same sample was also part of a study on yellow fever vaccine responses in identical twins. Per the second study: The authors reported that the T cell response to vaccination in identical twins appeared partly convergent and partly personalized. Focusing on identical twins, the study followed the T cell clones that responded to the vaccine, and did so with precision.

This sequence was found in a woman between 18 and 29 years old in good health. Sequenced material: PBMCs. The chain is encoded by TRBV20-1 joined to TRBJ1-1; TRBD1 matches 10 bases in the middle. In nucleotide form, the sequence is TGCAGTGCTACGGACAGGGGGGTGAGGACTGAAGCTTTCTTT. This encodes CSATDRGVRTEAFF.